A selection of T cell receptor beta chains follows, all from one sample in a study of blood T cell repertoires in COVID-19. Using immunoSEQ multiplex PCR, the repertoire was profiled, and TCRdb retains in-frame clones only, with some absent. The sample holds hundreds of thousands of clones; around 90% are singletons and the top ten take under 1.5%. Sequenced: peripheral blood. These receptors all stem from an elderly man with acute or convalescent COVID-19. Both conserved end residues are part of each CDR3. The D gene is left open where the match is weak. Clone size appears in some rows only: once, few, many, or a class for an expanded clone.

d_call: NA; j_call: TRBJ1-5; clone_size: NA; v_call: TRBV6-5; cdr3_aa: CASSSGQYSNQPQHF; cdr3_nt: TGTGCCAGCAGTTCAGGACAGTATAGCAATCAGCCCCAGCATTTT
d_call: TRBD1; j_call: TRBJ1-3; clone_size: NA; v_call: TRBV12-5; cdr3_aa: CASGTGPGNTIYF; cdr3_nt: TGTGCTAGTGGGACAGGGCCTGGAAACACCATATATTTT
d_call: NA; j_call: TRBJ2-7; clone_size: NA; v_call: TRBV21-1; cdr3_aa: CASSKGAFNEQYF; cdr3_nt: TGTGCCAGCAGCAAAGGGGCCTTTAACGAGCAGTACTTC
d_call: NA; j_call: TRBJ2-7; clone_size: NA; v_call: TRBV10-2; cdr3_aa: CASSEGLPREQYF; cdr3_nt: TGCGCCAGCAGTGAGGGACTACCCCGAGAGCAGTACTTC
d_call: NA; j_call: TRBJ2-7; clone_size: few; v_call: TRBV7-2; cdr3_aa: CASSPSSYEQYF; cdr3_nt: TGTGCCAGCAGCCCGAGCTCCTACGAGCAGTACTTC
d_call: TRBD1; j_call: TRBJ2-7; clone_size: NA; v_call: TRBV29-1; cdr3_aa: CSVLGQGTYEQYF; cdr3_nt: TGCAGCGTACTCGGACAGGGCACCTACGAGCAGTACTTC
d_call: NA; j_call: TRBJ1-1; clone_size: NA; v_call: TRBV18; cdr3_aa: CASSPLNTEAFF; cdr3_nt: TGTGCCAGCTCACCACTAAACACTGAAGCTTTCTTT
d_call: TRBD2; j_call: TRBJ2-7; clone_size: NA; v_call: TRBV4-3; cdr3_aa: CASSPGLAESYEQYF; cdr3_nt: TGCGCCAGCAGCCCTGGACTAGCGGAGTCCTACGAGCAGTACTTC
d_call: NA; j_call: TRBJ2-7; clone_size: NA; v_call: TRBV29-1; cdr3_aa: CSVDGGGGAGYEQYF; cdr3_nt: TGCAGCGTTGATGGGGGAGGAGGTGCGGGCTACGAGCAGTACTTC
d_call: TRBD2; j_call: TRBJ2-2; clone_size: NA; v_call: TRBV6-2/TRBV6-3; cdr3_aa: CASSPPGLAGTGELFF; cdr3_nt: TGTGCCAGCAGTCCACCGGGACTAGCGGGCACCGGGGAGCTGTTTTTT
d_call: TRBD1; j_call: TRBJ1-5; clone_size: once; v_call: TRBV5-5; cdr3_aa: CASSATGERQPQHF; cdr3_nt: TGTGCCAGCAGCGCGACAGGGGAACGTCAGCCCCAGCATTTT
d_call: TRBD2; j_call: TRBJ2-1; clone_size: NA; v_call: TRBV28; cdr3_aa: CASSVTSGRPNEQFF; cdr3_nt: TGTGCCAGCAGCGTTACTAGCGGGAGGCCTAATGAGCAGTTCTTC
d_call: NA; j_call: TRBJ1-3; clone_size: NA; v_call: TRBV5-1; cdr3_aa: CASSFQGTENTIYF; cdr3_nt: TGCGCCAGCAGCTTTCAGGGAACCGAAAACACCATATATTTT
d_call: NA; j_call: TRBJ2-1; clone_size: NA; v_call: TRBV10-3; cdr3_aa: CAISESGGGAYNEQFF; cdr3_nt: TGTGCCATCAGTGAGTCTGGCGGAGGAGCCTACAATGAGCAGTTCTTC
d_call: TRBD1; j_call: TRBJ1-4; clone_size: NA; v_call: TRBV5-1; cdr3_aa: CASSLEGQGVVFF; cdr3_nt: TGCGCCAGCAGCTTGGAAGGCCAGGGGGTGGTGTTTTTT
d_call: NA; j_call: TRBJ1-5; clone_size: NA; v_call: TRBV5-8; cdr3_aa: CASSLTGDWPQHF; cdr3_nt: TGTGCCAGCAGCTTAACCGGGGATTGGCCCCAGCATTTT
d_call: NA; j_call: TRBJ2-7; clone_size: few; v_call: TRBV18; cdr3_aa: CASSPGQYEQYF; cdr3_nt: TGTGCCAGCTCACCGGGACAATACGAGCAGTACTTC
d_call: NA; j_call: TRBJ1-4; clone_size: once; v_call: TRBV4-3; cdr3_aa: CASSHAYSATNEKLFF; cdr3_nt: TGCGCCAGCAGCCATGCGTACAGTGCAACTAATGAAAAACTGTTTTTT